This is a list of T cell receptor beta chains from one sample in a study of blood T cell repertoires in COVID-19. This table comes from immunoSEQ multiplex PCR, and its TCRdb copy is limited to in-frame clones, with some not included. The table records approximately 190,000 clones, over 75% of them present only once. Sequenced sample: peripheral blood. These receptors all stem from a woman between 35 and 50 years old who had recovered from COVID-19. Both conserved end residues are part of each CDR3. D genes are given only for firm matches. The size entry is marked missing in some rows and otherwise reads once, few, many or a size class.

d_call,j_call,v_call,clone_size,cdr3_aa,cdr3_nt
TRBD1,TRBJ1-2,TRBV7-8,-,CASSPPGTGEITF,TGTGCCAGCAGCCCGCCAGGGACAGGGGAAATCACCTTC
TRBD1,TRBJ2-7,TRBV28,-,CASSQPGQGLSYEQYF,TGTGCCAGCAGCCAACCGGGACAGGGTTTATCCTACGAGCAGTACTTC
TRBD2,TRBJ2-7,TRBV6-5,-,CASRHQGLAARQQYF,TGTGCCAGCAGACACCAGGGACTAGCGGCGCGACAGCAGTACTTC
TRBD1,TRBJ1-1,TRBV28,-,CASSSTGAEDTEAFF,TGTGCCAGCAGTTCGACAGGGGCCGAGGATACTGAAGCTTTCTTT
TRBD2,TRBJ2-1,TRBV9,-,CASSPWVAGGNEQFF,TGTGCCAGCAGCCCGTGGGTAGCGGGAGGGAATGAGCAGTTCTTC
TRBD1,TRBJ2-7,TRBV19,-,CASSPRDRAFYEQYF,TGTGCCAGTAGTCCCCGGGACAGGGCTTTCTACGAGCAGTACTTC
TRBD1,TRBJ1-4,TRBV2,-,CASSREQGGNEKLFF,TGTGCCAGCAGTCGAGAACAGGGGGGTAATGAAAAACTGTTTTTT
-,TRBJ2-6,TRBV29-1,-,CSVERKSSGANVLTF,TGCAGCGTTGAGAGGAAGAGTTCTGGGGCCAACGTCCTGACTTTC
-,TRBJ1-2,TRBV23-1,once,CASSQCQTDMACYTF,TGCGCCAGCAGTCAATGCCAGACAGACATGGCATGCTACACCTTC
TRBD2,TRBJ2-7,TRBV6-5,-,CASSSPGSGSLYEQYF,TGTGCCAGCAGTTCCCCGGGGAGCGGGAGTTTATACGAGCAGTACTTC
TRBD1,TRBJ1-2,TRBV9,once,CASSGGRTGVDYGYTF,TGTGCCAGCAGCGGGGGCCGGACAGGGGTGGACTATGGCTACACCTTC
-,TRBJ1-5,TRBV5-5,-,CASSLGDISNQPQHF,TGTGCCAGCAGCTTAGGGGACATTAGCAATCAGCCCCAGCATTTT
-,TRBJ1-5,TRBV18,-,CASSPARASNQPQHF,TGTGCCAGCTCACCGGCCAGGGCCAGCAATCAGCCCCAGCATTTT
TRBD2,TRBJ2-1,TRBV7-9,-,CASSDWQSGRALTYNEQFF,TGTGCCAGCAGCGATTGGCAGAGCGGGAGGGCCCTAACGTACAATGAGCAGTTCTTC
TRBD2,TRBJ2-7,TRBV10-3,-,CAIKGTSGTYEQYF,TGTGCCATCAAGGGGACTAGCGGGACTTACGAGCAGTACTTC
TRBD1,TRBJ2-2,TRBV7-3,-,CASSAQIPGTGSTGELFF,TGTGCCAGCAGCGCACAGATACCCGGGACAGGGTCCACCGGGGAGCTGTTTTTT
-,TRBJ2-7,TRBV24-1,-,CATSDPKAGASYEQYF,TGTGCCACCAGTGACCCCAAAGCAGGGGCCTCCTACGAGCAGTACTTC
TRBD1,TRBJ2-7,TRBV6-2/TRBV6-3,-,CASSKGQGVEQYF,TGTGCCAGCAGCAAAGGACAGGGCGTCGAGCAGTACTTC
-,TRBJ1-6,TRBV30,-,CAWNREGSSYNSPLHF,TGTGCCTGGAATCGGGAGGGGAGCTCCTATAATTCACCCCTCCACTTT
TRBD2,TRBJ2-3,TRBV5-8,-,CASSRAGAVTQYF,TGTGCCAGCAGCAGAGCGGGGGCCGTTACGCAGTATTTT
-,TRBJ2-3,TRBV4-2,-,CASSQDRPSVTDTQYF,TGTGCCAGCAGCCAAGATAGGCCTAGCGTCACAGATACGCAGTATTTT
-,TRBJ2-2,TRBV18,-,CASSPGMGSAGELFF,TGTGCCAGCTCACCGGGAATGGGGAGCGCCGGGGAGCTGTTTTTT
TRBD1,TRBJ2-7,TRBV10-3,-,CAISPGQSIYEQYF,TGTGCCATCAGTCCGGGACAGTCAATCTACGAGCAGTACTTC
-,TRBJ1-1,TRBV27,-,CASSLTPGRGPMNTEAFF,TGTGCCAGCAGTTTAACCCCGGGGAGGGGACCTATGAACACTGAAGCTTTCTTT
-,TRBJ1-3,TRBV9,once,CASSAGTTGNTIYF,TGTGCCAGCAGCGCCGGGACAACTGGAAACACCATATATTTT
TRBD2,TRBJ2-7,TRBV2,-,CASSPGTSSIEQYF,TGTGCCAGCAGTCCCGGGACTAGCTCAATCGAGCAGTACTTC
-,TRBJ1-2,TRBV25-1,-,CASTRDGGVSGYTF,TGTGCCAGCACCAGGGATGGGGGCGTAAGTGGCTACACCTTC
-,TRBJ2-1,TRBV28,few,CASSFPGPRNEQFF,TGTGCCAGCAGTTTCCCAGGGCCCCGGAATGAGCAGTTCTTC
TRBD1,TRBJ2-7,TRBV30,-,CAWTTGTGFYEQYF,TGTGCCTGGACCACCGGGACAGGGTTTTACGAGCAGTACTTC
TRBD1,TRBJ1-5,TRBV5-1,once,CASSWGTGDLYSNQPQHF,TGCGCCAGCAGCTGGGGGACAGGGGACCTTTATAGCAATCAGCCCCAGCATTTT
-,TRBJ1-1,TRBV6-6,-,CASTRGMNTEAFF,TGTGCCAGCACCAGAGGAATGAACACTGAAGCTTTCTTT
-,TRBJ2-3,TRBV6-5,-,CASSSPIRQDTDTQYF,TGTGCCAGCAGTTCCCCCATCAGACAGGACACAGATACGCAGTATTTT
TRBD2,TRBJ2-7,TRBV28,once,CATAGTSGNSYEQYF,TGTGCCACCGCCGGGACTAGCGGAAACTCCTACGAGCAGTACTTC
TRBD1,TRBJ2-5,TRBV9,-,CASSEGAGETQYF,TGTGCCAGCAGCGAGGGGGCAGGGGAGACCCAGTACTTC
TRBD2,TRBJ2-1,TRBV5-8,-,CASSLGLAGDNEQFF,TGTGCCAGCAGCTTGGGGCTAGCGGGGGACAATGAGCAGTTCTTC
TRBD2,TRBJ2-1,TRBV7-8,once,CASSLASGNSYNEQFF,TGTGCCAGCAGCTTAGCTAGCGGGAACTCCTACAATGAGCAGTTCTTC
-,TRBJ1-3,TRBV24-1,-,CATSAGSAGNTIYF,TGTGCCACCAGTGCGGGGTCGGCTGGAAACACCATATATTTT
-,TRBJ1-3,TRBV19,few,CASSPSGSGNTIYF,TGTGCCAGTAGTCCCTCGGGGTCTGGAAACACCATATATTTT
TRBD2,TRBJ2-2,TRBV28,-,CASCQTSITGELFF,TGTGCCAGCTGCCAGACTAGCATCACCGGGGAGCTGTTTTTT
-,TRBJ2-7,TRBV28,-,CASSYRVHEQYF,TGTGCCAGCAGTTACAGGGTCCACGAGCAGTACTTC
TRBD2,TRBJ2-7,TRBV6-6,once,CASSLTSGGYEQYF,TGTGCCAGCAGTTTGACTAGCGGGGGCTACGAGCAGTACTTC
TRBD1,TRBJ1-1,TRBV18,-,CASSSNYRDSLGTEAFF,TGTGCCAGCTCATCGAACTACCGGGACAGTCTGGGCACTGAAGCTTTCTTT
TRBD2,TRBJ2-1,TRBV15,-,CATSRGSGRANNEQFF,TGTGCCACCAGCAGAGGCAGCGGGAGGGCCAACAATGAGCAGTTCTTC
-,TRBJ2-7,TRBV19,-,CASSFSGQTVYEQYF,TGTGCCAGTAGCTTTTCCGGACAGACCGTCTACGAGCAGTACTTC
TRBD1,TRBJ2-5,TRBV29-1,-,CSVLGQGGETQYF,TGCAGCGTATTGGGACAGGGTGGAGAGACCCAGTACTTC
TRBD2,TRBJ2-1,TRBV5-5,-,CASRSHRGLAGVYNEQFF,TGTGCCAGCAGATCCCACCGGGGACTAGCGGGAGTTTACAATGAGCAGTTCTTC
TRBD2,TRBJ2-1,TRBV7-2,-,CASSFPGRAPNEQFF,TGTGCCAGCAGCTTCCCCGGGAGGGCCCCCAATGAGCAGTTCTTC
TRBD1,TRBJ1-2,TRBV12-3/TRBV12-4,-,CASSPDRDYGYTF,TGTGCCAGCAGTCCCGACAGGGACTATGGCTACACCTTC
-,TRBJ1-2,TRBV5-6,-,CASSPSVTAAAGYTF,TGTGCCAGCAGCCCCTCAGTGACGGCGGCGGCGGGCTACACCTTC
-,TRBJ1-2,TRBV5-8,few,CASRTTGGVYGYTF,TGTGCCAGCAGAACCACAGGTGGGGTTTATGGCTACACCTTC
-,TRBJ2-2,TRBV30,-,CAWSTPEGAGELFF,TGTGCCTGGAGTACCCCCGAAGGGGCCGGGGAGCTGTTTTTT
-,TRBJ1-1,TRBV28,once,CASSFPPAEAFF,TGTGCCAGCAGTTTCCCCCCCGCTGAAGCTTTCTTT
TRBD1,TRBJ1-1,TRBV3-1/TRBV3-2,-,CASSHWDRLNTEAFF,TGTGCCAGCAGCCATTGGGACAGGCTGAACACTGAAGCTTTCTTT
TRBD2,TRBJ2-3,TRBV25-1,-,CASRFSGSFSSTDTQYF,TGTGCCAGCCGATTTAGCGGGAGCTTTTCTAGCACAGATACGCAGTATTTT
-,TRBJ2-1,TRBV11-3,-,CASSAEWRSGEQFF,TGTGCCAGCAGCGCGGAGTGGCGCTCTGGTGAGCAGTTCTTC
TRBD1,TRBJ1-2,TRBV27,-,CASSRQGTGGYTF,TGTGCCAGCAGTCGACAGGGGACAGGTGGCTACACCTTC
TRBD2,TRBJ2-5,TRBV19,-,CASIIDTGGETQYF,TGTGCCAGTATTATAGACACGGGAGGAGAGACCCAGTACTTC
-,TRBJ1-1,TRBV4-3,-,CASSQDRTLSNTEAFF,TGCGCCAGCAGCCAAGATCGGACACTTTCGAACACTGAAGCTTTCTTT
TRBD1,TRBJ1-6,TRBV10-3,-,CAISVGTVSNSPLHF,TGTGCCATCAGTGTTGGGACAGTCAGTAATTCACCCCTCCACTTT
TRBD1,TRBJ2-2,TRBV5-4,-,CASSLGGGQGGELFF,TGTGCCAGCAGCTTGGGAGGAGGACAGGGCGGGGAGCTGTTTTTT